This T cell receptor (beta chain) emerged from a study of T cells in Graves' hyperthyroidism and ophthalmopathy. Study information: Blood from the periphery was taken at initial diagnosis, before any treatment. Study results and limitations: Ophthalmopathy was separated from stable hyperthyroidism by a 13 V-J model.

Germline values: CDR1 SGDLS, CDR2 YYNGEE. The CDR3 sequence is 16 residues long. V was pared by 0 bases and J by 0 bases, with 9 bases between. Absence of ophthalmopathy progression within 18 months defined stable Graves' hyperthyroidism. Patients aged 18 to 65 with hyperthyroidism were newly diagnosed, with duration under 2 months. Amplification of TCR beta CDR3 regions was performed using RNA transcripts as template. First-round RT-PCR targeting the TCR CDR3 was performed with the HTBI primer set. TCRdb analysed the multiplex PCR reads with MiXCR anew, one entry per CDR3 protein. The sample has roughly 300,000 distinct CDR3 sequences, 14% seen once; the top ten hold around 23%. A few counts support this clonotype. The antigen is not known.

The V and J genes are TRBV9 and TRBJ2-2; the D is unclear. The origin of this receptor is a woman aged 25 to 39 with Graves' hyperthyroidism. The sequenced sample was blood. The CDR3 DNA reads as TGTGCCAGCAGCGTAGATCCGACCTCGAACACCGGGGAGCTGTTTTTT. Protein sequence: CASSVDPTSNTGELFF.